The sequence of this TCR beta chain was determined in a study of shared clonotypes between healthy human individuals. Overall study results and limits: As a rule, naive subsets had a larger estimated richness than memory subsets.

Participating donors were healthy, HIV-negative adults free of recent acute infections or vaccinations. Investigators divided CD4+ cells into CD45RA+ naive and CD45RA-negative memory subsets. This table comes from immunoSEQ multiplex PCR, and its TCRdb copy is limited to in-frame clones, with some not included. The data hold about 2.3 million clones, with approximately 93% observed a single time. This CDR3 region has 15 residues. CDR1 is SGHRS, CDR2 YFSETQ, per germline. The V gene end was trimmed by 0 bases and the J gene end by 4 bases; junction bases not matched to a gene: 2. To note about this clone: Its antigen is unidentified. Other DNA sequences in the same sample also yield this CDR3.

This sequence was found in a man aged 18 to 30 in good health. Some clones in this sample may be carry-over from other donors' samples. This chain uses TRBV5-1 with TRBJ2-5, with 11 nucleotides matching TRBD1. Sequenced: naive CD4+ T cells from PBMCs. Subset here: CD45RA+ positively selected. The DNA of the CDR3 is TGCGCCAGCAGCTTGGGAGGGACAGGGGGAGAGACCCAGTACTTC. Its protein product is CASSLGGTGGETQYF.